This entry features one TCR beta chain sequence. The junction and the germline gene differ at one end; a read error may be behind it. The data belong to a study of cytomegalovirus exposure and HLA in healthy donors. This CDR3 has 9 residues. Germline CDR1 and CDR2: SGDLS and YYNGEE. Sequencing was performed with immunoSEQ multiplex PCR; in TCRdb, only in-frame clones are kept and a portion is missing. The data contain 250,000 to 400,000 clones, roughly 88% of them singletons. The chain joins TRBV9 to TRBJ1-2; no definite D call. This clonotype originated in a man aged 25-45 years in good health and CMV-seronegative. The sequenced material came from PBMCs. CDR3 sequence: CASSVGTEF. Here the CDR3 DNA reads TGTGCCAGCAGCGTAGGAACAGAGTTC.